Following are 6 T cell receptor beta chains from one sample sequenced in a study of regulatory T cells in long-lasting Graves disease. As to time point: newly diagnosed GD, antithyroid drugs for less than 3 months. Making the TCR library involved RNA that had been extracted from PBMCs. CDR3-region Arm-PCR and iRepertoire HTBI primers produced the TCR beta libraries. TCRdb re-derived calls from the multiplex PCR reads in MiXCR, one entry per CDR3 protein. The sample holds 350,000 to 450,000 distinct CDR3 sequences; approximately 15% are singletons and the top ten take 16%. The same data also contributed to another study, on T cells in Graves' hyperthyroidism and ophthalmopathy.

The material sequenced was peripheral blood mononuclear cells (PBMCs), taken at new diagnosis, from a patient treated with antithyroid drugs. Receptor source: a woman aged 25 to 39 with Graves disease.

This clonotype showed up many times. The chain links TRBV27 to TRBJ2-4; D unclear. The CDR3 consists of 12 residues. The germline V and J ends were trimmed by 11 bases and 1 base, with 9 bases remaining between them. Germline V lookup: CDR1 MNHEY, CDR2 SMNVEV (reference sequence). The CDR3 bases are TGTGCCTTCCCGGCGGCCAAAAACATTCAGTACTTC. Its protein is CAFPAAKNIQYF.

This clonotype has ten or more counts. CDR3 sequence: CASSLSSGSSETQYF. CDR3 coding DNA: TGTGCCAGCAGCTTAAGTAGCGGGAGTTCGGAGACCCAGTACTTC. The genes are TRBV7-3 and TRBJ2-5; 9 bases align to TRBD2. CDR1 is SGHTA, CDR2 FQGTGA, per germline. This CDR3 is 15 amino acids long. Trimming took 1 base from V and 5 from J; bases not matched to a gene: 5.

The CDR3 reads CASSREGPDTQYF. CDR3 coding DNA: TGTGCCAGTTCCCGGGAGGGTCCGGATACGCAGTATTTT. The chain links TRBV19 to TRBJ2-3; 8 nucleotides agree with TRBD2. CDR3 length equals 13 residues. Germline V gene lookup returns CDR1 LNHDA and CDR2 SQIVND (reference sequence). The V gene end was trimmed by 8 bases and the J gene end by 6 bases; junction bases not matched to a gene: 7. The whole variable domain, remainder taken from reference TRBV19 and TRBJ2-3, is DGGITQSPKYLFRKEGQNVTLSCEQNLNHDAMYWYRQDPGQGLRLIYYSQIVNDFQKGDIAEGYSVSREKKESFPLTVTSAQKNPTAFYLCASSREGPDTQYFGPGTRLTVL.

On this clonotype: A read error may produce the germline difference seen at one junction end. The DNA for the CDR3 is TGTGCCAGCAGCTTTAGAGGGAGCGCCTACAATGAGCAGTTCTTC. Translated, it gives CASSFRGSAYNEQFF. The V and J genes are TRBV5-1 and TRBJ2-1, with TRBD2 as a possible D gene (5 bases). Germline lookup yields CDR1 SGHRS and CDR2 YFSETQ. This CDR3 is 15 amino acids long.

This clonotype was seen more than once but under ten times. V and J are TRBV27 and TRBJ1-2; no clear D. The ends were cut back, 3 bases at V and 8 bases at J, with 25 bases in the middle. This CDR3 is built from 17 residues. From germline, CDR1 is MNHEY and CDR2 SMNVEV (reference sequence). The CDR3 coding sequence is TGTGCCAGCAGTTTTTCATCCGGGCTGCCATTACCGCGCGGCTACACCTTC. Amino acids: CASSFSSGLPLPRGYTF.

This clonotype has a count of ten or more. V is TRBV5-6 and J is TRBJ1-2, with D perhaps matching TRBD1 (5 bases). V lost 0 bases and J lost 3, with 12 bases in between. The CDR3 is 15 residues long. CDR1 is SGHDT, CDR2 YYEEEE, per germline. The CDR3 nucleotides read TGTGCCAGCAGCTTGGTGACGGGGGAAGACTATGGCTACACCTTC. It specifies CASSLVTGEDYGYTF.